This T cell receptor (beta chain) was retrieved from a study of T cell responses to AZD1222 COVID-19 vaccine. Using immunoSEQ multiplex PCR, the repertoire was profiled, and TCRdb retains in-frame clones only, with some absent. The sample records tens of thousands of clones, about 83% being singletons. About this clone itself: Its target is not known.

Second-dose recipients at about 4 or about 12 weeks were treated as one pooled group. The germline V gene has CDR1 SGHRS and CDR2 YFSETQ. V was clipped by 4 bases and J by 4 bases; unmatched bases: 11. The CDR3 extends over 17 amino acids. Study observations and caveats: Donor demographics were predominantly white British with a female majority; clonal diversity may be underestimated.

The sequence derives from an adult who received the AZD1222 COVID-19 vaccine. Sequences were derived from peripheral blood, sampled 28 days after the second AZD1222 dose. This chain joins TRBV5-1 and TRBJ2-3, with 11 positions matching TRBD2. The CDR3 nucleotides read TGCGCCAGCAGCCTTAGACTAGCGGGACAGCCCGCAGATACGCAGTATTTT. Its translation: CASSLRLAGQPADTQYF.